This T cell receptor beta chain emerged from a study of shared clonotypes between healthy human individuals (dated by TCRdb to about 2020). About the investigation overall: A few men and a couple of women, aged 18 to 49 years, made up the cohort. For each donor, CD4 naive and CD4 memory were each given three plates, CD8 naive was given two plates, and CD8 memory was given one plate. Libraries were prepared and TCR repertoires were sequenced by different laboratories using diverse techniques, in order to increase sequencing depth and limit assay-specific biases. Blood TCR repertoires of about 5 healthy adults were deeply sequenced to estimate repertoire size and the extent of clonotype sharing between individuals. Leukapheresis yielded between about 0.94 and 9 billion PBMCs per donor. Overall study outcomes, separate from this receptor: Pairwise subsampling indicated that sequencing depth was expected to affect the degree of clonotype sharing among donors. Because the study included only a small number of donors, the genetic and exposure-history diversity represented was limited. Naive subsets generally had larger estimated clonotype richness than memory subsets. Sampling was restricted to blood, and TCR repertoires in tissues likely differ from the TCR repertoires found in blood. Even with the large sequencing depth, rarefaction of the sorted-subset datasets indicated that sequencing was incomplete. When a handful of donors were compared, the shared fraction of clonotypes was about 5% for naive CD4, less than 4% for naive CD8, 2.3% for memory CD4, and 0.4% for memory CD8. Compared with non-shared clonotypes, clonotypes shared by all four sorted-subset donors had higher generation probabilities.

For the CD8 naive samples, CD45RO-negative cells were positively selected for CCR7, yielding a CD45RA+CCR7+ population from which TemRA cells were excluded. The donors were healthy, HIV-negative adults who had no recently reported acute infections or vaccinations. All donors were Caucasian adults living in Nashville, Tennessee, USA. Blood was collected by leukapheresis, and PBMCs were isolated by Ficoll-Histopaque density gradient centrifugation and then cryopreserved in liquid nitrogen vapor phase. Analytical flow cytometry was used to check the purity and quantity of each magnetically sorted T cell population. Genomic DNA was isolated from every sorted fraction and measured by UV absorbance on a Nanodrop 2000c. Using the deep immunoSEQ assay, multiplex PCR amplified TCR CDR3 regions from genomic DNA. Genomic DNA extracted from each cell subset was distributed evenly over all wells of several immunoSEQ 96-well plates, and each plate served as one replicate. For sorted subsets, about 200 ng genomic DNA, equal to about 30,000 T cell genomes, was loaded into each replicate PCR. The purified libraries were quantified using a Qubit 3.0 fluorometer, sized with a Bioanalyzer 2100, and then quantified again using the KAPA Library Quantification kit. A separate single-read 150-cycle Illumina NextSeq 550 flow cell was used to sequence each immunoSEQ 96-well plate. The authors processed their data as follows. Because the immunoSEQ output held only junctional sequences and lacked quality scores, the filtering could not match the filtering applied to full-length reads. Sequences were annotated with PyIR, a Python wrapper for IgBLAST v1.9, using IMGT germline references to assign V/J genes and CDR3. Reads were removed for weak V/J assignments (E-value above 1e-6), missing CDR3, stop codons, out-of-frame junctions, or ambiguous translated residues. V3J clonotypes were defined as sequences sharing the same inferred V gene, J gene, and CDR3 amino acid sequence. Percentage overlap between repertoires was computed as shared unique clonotypes divided by the size of the smaller repertoire. Richness of each repertoire was evaluated using RTK rarefaction, the Chao1 estimator, and Recon v2.1 estimates of unobserved clonotypes. Generation probabilities for all TCRbeta clonotypes obtained by the gDNA method from four donors were computed using OLGA. TCRdb obtained this table from immuneACCESS and retained in-frame rearrangements with V and J assigned. These tables miss some clones; where compared with another copy, unresolved V genes account for less than half of the shortfall, and the remainder is unexplained. D and trimming come from the DNA, and the V and J calls and clone size come from that table. Recorded for this sample are under 600,000 clones; 98% of them occurred a single time. Together, the top ten hold approximately 0.33% of the sample.

Taken from cysteine to phenylalanine, the CDR3 has 14 residues. The retained sequence is limited to the CDR3, 42 bases, with the frame set at the first base. The germline ends are 11 bases apart after V is trimmed by 5 bases and J by 3 bases. CDR1 MGHRA and CDR2 YSYEKL are derived from the germline V gene. A remark on this clone: Its antigen is currently not known. No quality values exist for individual bases; no much larger clone is one base distant.

The source of this sequence is a man younger than 40 in good health. The sequenced sample was naive CD8+ T cells sorted from blood. In the paper's terms, the cell subset or site label means: CD45RA+CCR7+. Rearrangement joined TRBV4-1 to TRBJ2-4; matching of 6 bases hints at TRBD1 as the D gene. The sequenced DNA is TGCGCCAGCAGCTCCCGGGACAACAAAAACATTCAGTACTTC. Translated, it gives CASSSRDNKNIQYF.